Each of the 20 T cell receptor beta chains below was sequenced from the same sample in a study of T cells in Graves' hyperthyroidism and ophthalmopathy. TCR beta CDR3 regions were amplified from RNA transcripts. The HTBI primer set served for first-round RT-PCR of the TCR CDR3. Using its own MiXCR run on the multiplex PCR reads, TCRdb lists one record per CDR3 protein. The profile covers 410,000 or so distinct CDR3 sequences, with 14% to 15% appearing a single time and roughly 13% taken by the ten largest. Sequencing was performed on blood. The receptors stem from a man younger than 30 with Graves' ophthalmopathy.

This clonotype was counted at least ten times. This chain joins TRBV27 and TRBJ2-7; 7 nucleotides align to TRBD2. The V gene end was trimmed by 7 bases and the J gene end by 0 bases; junction bases not matched to a gene: 9. The CDR3 loop spans 15 amino acids. Germline values: CDR1 MNHEY, CDR2 SMNVEV (reference sequence). The CDR3 reads CASTPRGLSSYEQYF. The CDR3, as DNA: TGTGCCAGCACCCCTAGGGGACTAAGCTCCTACGAGCAGTACTTC.

This clonotype was seen only a few times. The chain combines TRBV19 with TRBJ1-5; D perhaps matches TRBD1 (6 bases). Between the trimmed V and J ends, which lost 7 bases and 0 bases, there was a span of 13 bases. There are 15 residues in the CDR3. The germline CDR1 and CDR2 sequences are LNHDA and SQIVND (reference sequence). CDR3 sequence (DNA): TGTGCCAGTACCCCTCACAGGGATAGCAATCAGCCCCAGCATTTT. Translating gives CASTPHRDSNQPQHF.

The rearrangement joins TRBV15 to TRBJ2-1; the match to TRBD1 covers 12 bases. Germline V gene lookup returns CDR1 LNHNV and CDR2 YYDKDF (reference sequence). The CDR3 has 15 residues. Losses at the gene ends were 3 bases for V and 5 bases for J; bases not matched to a gene: 2. The CDR3, as DNA: TGTGCCACCAGCAGGGGACAGGGGGCTAACAATGAGCAGTTCTTC. It codes for CATSRGQGANNEQFF.

This clonotype came up many times. The chain combines TRBV5-1 with TRBJ1-1; D is ambiguous. CDR1 is SGHRS and CDR2 is YFSETQ in the germline V gene. V gave up 3 bases and J gave up 4 bases, with 10 bases separating them. The CDR3 extends over 13 amino acids. This chain's CDR3 is CASSSRFGTEAFF. CDR3 in DNA: TGCGCCAGCAGCTCCCGGTTTGGCACTGAAGCTTTCTTT. Drawing the rest from reference TRBV5-1 and TRBJ1-1, the complete variable domain is KAGVTQTPRYLIKTRGQQVTLSCSPISGHRSVSWYQQTPGQGLQFLFEYFSETQRNKGNFPGRFSGRQFSNSRSEMNVSTLELGDSALYLCASSSRFGTEAFFGQGTRLTVV.

This clonotype occurred a few times. The V and J genes are TRBV29-1 and TRBJ2-5, with 9 bases aligning to TRBD1. Germline V gives CDR1 SQVTM, CDR2 ANQGSEA. Unmatched junction bases numbered 9, after V lost 3 bases and J lost 4 bases. There are 15 residues in the CDR3. CDR3 sequence: CSVDYRDRVRETQYF. DNA for the CDR3: TGCAGCGTTGATTACCGGGACAGGGTAAGAGAGACCCAGTACTTC. Looking up the rest from reference TRBV29-1 and TRBJ2-5 gives the full variable domain: SAVISQKPSRDICQRGTSLTIQCQVDSQVTMMFWYRQQPGQSLTLIATANQGSEATYESGFVIDKFPISRPNLTFSTLTVSNMSPEDSSIYLCSVDYRDRVRETQYFGPGTRLLVL.

This clonotype has a handful of counts. This chain uses TRBV3-1 with TRBJ1-2, with D perhaps TRBD1 (6 bases). Germline loops: CDR1 LGHDT, CDR2 YNNKEL (reference sequence). The CDR3 sequence is 18 residues long. Trimming took 0 bases from V and 3 from J, leaving 20 bases between them. DNA for the CDR3: TGTGCCAGCAGCCAAGAGCACCCTCGGACAGTCCCATACTATGGCTACACCTTC. This codes for CASSQEHPRTVPYYGYTF.

This clonotype showed up many times. The V gene is TRBV7-8, the J gene TRBJ1-5, with TRBD1 identical over 7 bases. Losses at the gene ends were 4 bases for V and 6 bases for J; bases not matched to a gene: 12. The CDR3 length is 16 residues. Germline-derived CDR1 and CDR2 are SGHVS and FQNEAQ. The CDR3 loop is CASSSSKRQGGQPQHF. The CDR3 bases are TGTGCCAGCAGCTCCTCCAAGCGACAGGGTGGTCAGCCCCAGCATTTT. The complete variable domain, with remaining parts taken from reference TRBV7-8 and TRBJ1-5, reads GAGVSQSPRYKVAKRGQDVALRCDPISGHVSLFWYQQALGQGPEFLTYFQNEAQLDKSGLPSDRFFAERPEGSVSTLKIQRTQQEDSAVYLCASSSSKRQGGQPQHFGDGTRLSIL.

This chain uses TRBV7-8 with TRBJ2-5; D is undetermined. This CDR3 contains 13 residues. V shed 5 bases and J shed 5 bases, with 12 bases lying between them. Germline CDR1 SGHVS, CDR2 FQNEAQ. The DNA for the CDR3 is TGTGCCAGCAGCAGAGGCCTGGGGGAGACCCAGTACTTC. Translation: CASSRGLGETQYF.

This clonotype was seen many times. The genes are TRBV29-1 and TRBJ1-1; 8 nucleotides agree with TRBD1. The germline V gene has CDR1 SQVTM and CDR2 ANQGSEA. This CDR3 has 14 amino acids. The V gene end was trimmed by 7 bases and the J gene end by 3 bases; junction bases not matched to a gene: 10. The CDR3 DNA reads TGCAGCGCTCTAAGGACAGGGCGGGACACTGAAGCTTTCTTT. This encodes CSALRTGRDTEAFF. The entire variable domain, with the rest obtained from reference TRBV29-1 and TRBJ1-1, is as follows: SAVISQKPSRDICQRGTSLTIQCQVDSQVTMMFWYRQQPGQSLTLIATANQGSEATYESGFVIDKFPISRPNLTFSTLTVSNMSPEDSSIYLCSALRTGRDTEAFFGQGTRLTVV.

This clonotype appeared many times. V gene TRBV20-1 combines with J gene TRBJ2-1, with 8 bases identical to TRBD2. The CDR3 loop spans 14 amino acids. The germline V gene encodes CDR1 DFQATT and CDR2 SNEGSKA (reference sequence). V trimming: 3 bases; J trimming: 3 bases; junction bases outside the gene matches: 4. CDR3 in amino acids: CSASSGLDYNEQFF. As DNA, the CDR3 is TGCAGTGCTAGCTCGGGACTAGACTACAATGAGCAGTTCTTC.

This clonotype was counted ten times or more. V is TRBV11-2 and J is TRBJ1-1; TRBD1 is a possible D gene (5 bases). Germline assignment: CDR1 SGHAT and CDR2 FQNNGV. The CDR3 has 14 amino acids. Trimming removed 4 bases from V and 3 bases from J, with 12 bases in between. Here the CDR3 reads CASSSRKGHTEAFF. CDR3 DNA sequence: TGTGCCAGCAGCTCTAGAAAGGGGCACACTGAAGCTTTCTTT.

There are a few counts of this clonotype. The V gene is TRBV7-9, the J gene TRBJ1-1, with no clear D. V lost 5 bases, J lost 2 bases, and 9 bases lay in between. This CDR3 spans 13 amino acids. CDR1 is SEHNR, CDR2 FQNEAQ, per germline (reference sequence). The CDR3 DNA reads TGTGCCAGCAGCACACTCCGAAACACTGAAGCTTTCTTT. It is translated as CASSTLRNTEAFF. Variable domain in full (rest from reference TRBV7-9 and TRBJ1-1): DTGVSQNPRHKITKRGQNVTFRCDPISEHNRLYWYRQTLGQGPEFLTYFQNEAQLEKSRLLSDRFSAERPKGSFSTLEIQRTEQGDSAMYLCASSTLRNTEAFFGQGTRLTVV.

This clonotype was seen at least ten times. The V call is TRBV7-9, the J call TRBJ2-1, with D possibly TRBD2 on 6 matching bases. The V gene lost 4 bases and the J gene lost 4 bases, with 11 bases spanning the gap. Germline CDR1 is SEHNR and CDR2 is FQNEAQ (reference sequence). The CDR3 consists of 14 residues. The CDR3 loop is CASSSSLAYNEQFF. The CDR3 bases are TGTGCCAGCAGCTCCAGTCTAGCGTACAATGAGCAGTTCTTC. The full variable domain, in which reference TRBV7-9 and TRBJ2-1 provide the parts outside the CDR3, is DTGVSQNPRHKITKRGQNVTFRCDPISEHNRLYWYRQTLGQGPEFLTYFQNEAQLEKSRLLSDRFSAERPKGSFSTLEIQRTEQGDSAMYLCASSSSLAYNEQFFGPGTRLTVL.

This clonotype has ten or more counts. The chain joins TRBV7-9 to TRBJ1-5; a possible D gene is TRBD1 (5 bases). V was pared by 5 bases and J by 5 bases, with 7 bases between. The CDR3 runs to 12 residues. Germline loops: CDR1 SEHNR, CDR2 FQNEAQ (reference sequence). The CDR3 DNA follows: TGTGCCAGCAGCACGACAGATCAGCCCCAGCATTTT. Encoded protein: CASSTTDQPQHF.

This clonotype was seen repeatedly, ten times or more. The chain joins TRBV6-1 to TRBJ2-7; 10 bases map to TRBD1. Germline loops: CDR1 MNHNS, CDR2 SASEGT. V gave up 6 bases and J gave up 1 base; unmatched junction bases: 6. The CDR3 length is 15 residues. The CDR3 DNA sequence: TGTGCCAGCAGCGCCCCGGGACAGGGGTCCTACGAGCAGTACTTC. It yields the protein CASSAPGQGSYEQYF.

This clonotype was seen more than once but under ten times. The DNA of the CDR3 is TGTGCCAGTAGTATAGTGGGGGCCGGGGGAAATCAGCCCCAGCATTTT. Protein sequence: CASSIVGAGGNQPQHF. The rearrangement uses TRBV19 and TRBJ1-5, with a weak D call TRBD1 (6 bases). Per the germline V gene, CDR1 is LNHDA and CDR2 is SQIVND (reference sequence). The CDR3 is 16 amino acids. The V and J ends lost 1 base and 4 bases respectively, with 14 bases between them.

This clonotype has at least ten counts. The chain employs TRBV15 and TRBJ2-5; possible D gene TRBD2, 6 bases. Germline-derived CDR1 and CDR2 are LNHNV and YYDKDF (reference sequence). Between the trimmed V and J ends, which lost 2 bases and 12 bases, there was a span of 13 bases. The CDR3 spans 12 residues. CDR3 sequence reads: CATSRHSGPKYF. In nucleotides, the CDR3 is TGTGCCACCAGCAGACATAGCGGTCCTAAGTACTTC. The full variable domain, with the rest looked up from reference TRBV15 and TRBJ2-5, is DAMVIQNPRYQVTQFGKPVTLSCSQTLNHNVMYWYQQKSSQAPKLLFHYYDKDFNNEADTPDNFQSRRPNTSFCFLDIRSPGLGDTAMYLCATSRHSGPKYFGPGTRLLVL.

This clonotype was detected ten times or more. This rearrangement joins TRBV12-3 or TRBV12-4 to TRBJ1-1; 7 nucleotides align to TRBD1. CDR3 length equals 14 residues. The trim removed 6 bases at V and 3 bases at J, leaving 7 bases unmatched. The CDR3 bases are TGTGCCAGCAGGGATAAGGGGGCATACACTGAAGCTTTCTTT. This translates into CASRDKGAYTEAFF.

CDR3 sequence: CASSSFPRTASNQPQHF. The CDR3 DNA is TGTGCCAGCTCATCCTTCCCCCGGACAGCTAGCAATCAGCCCCAGCATTTT. This chain joins TRBV18 and TRBJ1-5; TRBD1 is a possible D gene (6 bases). Trimming took 5 bases from V and 0 from J, leaving 17 bases between them. The CDR3 consists of 17 residues. Germline-derived CDR1 and CDR2 are KGHSH and LQKENI.

This clonotype was seen only a few times. This sequence joins TRBV6-2 or TRBV6-3 and TRBJ2-1; tentative D call: TRBD2 (6 bases). Trimming left V 5 bases short and J 7 bases short, with 15 bases between. The length of the CDR3 is 14 residues. CDR1 and CDR2 from the germline V gene are MNHEY and SVGEGT. The CDR3, as DNA: TGTGCCAGCAGTAGTGACATGGAGGGGAATGAGCAGTTCTTC. Protein: CASSSDMEGNEQFF.